This T cell receptor beta chain was sequenced for a study of shared clonotypes between healthy human individuals. The repertoire was sequenced with immunoSEQ multiplex PCR; TCRdb's copy has only in-frame clones and lacks some. The top ten clones hold approximately 2% of a sample with 600,000 to 750,000 clones, approximately 79% of them seen once. CDR3 length: 21 amino acids. Trimming pared 6 bases from V and 4 bases from J, leaving 37 bases between. The germline gives CDR1 MDHEN, CDR2 SYDVKM. Sequencing was done on a sample of memory CD4+ T cells sorted from blood. Specified subset: CD45RA-negative fraction. The gene calls are TRBV28 and TRBJ2-7, with TRBD2 as a possible D gene (8 bases). The receptor was isolated from a young woman in good health. The CDR3 loop reads CASSSVTGNVFEQRERYEQYF. CDR3 nucleotides: TGTGCCAGCAGCTCCGTGACAGGGAACGTTTTCGAACAGCGGGAGAGGTACGAGCAGTACTTC.